The 25 T cell receptor beta chains below come from one sample, sequenced in a study of cytomegalovirus exposure and HLA in healthy donors. Measured with immunoSEQ multiplex PCR; TCRdb has only the in-frame clones, and not every one. The sample includes about 140,000 clones, roughly 87% of them seen just once. Sequenced input: PBMCs. The origin of the receptors is a man between 18 and 29 years old in good health and CMV-seropositive.

The V and J genes are TRBV7-8 and TRBJ2-1; tentative D call: TRBD1 (5 bases). This CDR3 has 13 residues. CDR1 and CDR2 (germline): SGHVS, FQNEAQ. The V end was cut by 1 base, the J end by 12 bases, with 13 bases between. CDR3 nucleotide sequence: TGTGCCAGCAGCTTAGGGGATCAAAGGGGGCAGTTCTTC. This codes for CASSLGDQRGQFF.

The rearrangement links TRBV28 to TRBJ1-4; 7 bases are a match to TRBD1. J lost 8 bases, V lost 4 bases, and 7 bases had no gene match. The CDR3 runs to 14 residues. Germline assignment: CDR1 MDHEN and CDR2 SYDVKM. DNA for the CDR3: TGTGCCAGCAGTTCCGACAGGGCCGGGGAAAAACTGTTTTTT. It specifies CASSSDRAGEKLFF.

The chain carries TRBV30 and TRBJ2-1, with D possibly being TRBD2 (5 bases). Germline V gene sequence: CDR1 GTSNPN, CDR2 SVGIG (reference sequence). The CDR3 covers 12 residues. Trimming removed 4 bases at V and 7 bases at J, with 11 bases between. The CDR3 reads CAWTLDLNEQFF. CDR3 nucleotides: TGTGCCTGGACTCTGGACTTAAATGAGCAGTTCTTC.

The chain joins TRBV6-1 to TRBJ2-7, with D uncertain. This CDR3 is 13 amino acids long. Germline V gene sequence: CDR1 MNHNS, CDR2 SASEGT. Trimming cost V 2 bases and J 1 base, with 6 bases left between them. CDR3 in DNA: TGTGCCAGCAGTGAACTCCGTTCCTACGAGCAGTACTTC. Amino acids: CASSELRSYEQYF.

The chain joins TRBV9 to TRBJ2-3, with D possibly matching TRBD2 (6 bases). Germline CDR1 is SGDLS and CDR2 is YYNGEE. This CDR3 is 17 amino acids long. The V gene lost 3 bases and the J gene lost 4 bases, with 21 bases spanning the gap. The CDR3 reads CASSGKLAGGRADTQYF. The CDR3 nucleotides are TGTGCCAGCAGCGGCAAACTAGCTGGGGGTCGCGCAGATACGCAGTATTTT.

In regard to this clone: A much larger clone is a single base away; this may be a read error. Other DNA sequences within the sample encode an identical CDR3. V is TRBV13 and J is TRBJ2-7, with 7 bases identical to TRBD2. Germline trimming cut 3 bases from V and 0 bases from J; bases unmatched to any gene: 2. Germline V gene sequence: CDR1 PRHDT, CDR2 FYEKMQ (reference sequence). This CDR3 is built from 14 residues. Here the CDR3 DNA reads TGTGCCAGCAGCTTGGGAGGGAGCTCCTACGAGCAGTACTTC. It encodes CASSLGGSSYEQYF. The whole variable domain, filled in from reference TRBV13 and TRBJ2-7, reads AAGVIQSPRHLIKEKRETATLKCYPIPRHDTVYWYQQGPGQDPQFLISFYEKMQSDKGSIPDRFSAQQFSDYHSELNMSSLELGDSALYFCASSLGGSSYEQYFGPGTRLTVT.

This clone was recorded a few times. The V and J genes are TRBV7-9 and TRBJ1-5; weak D call: TRBD1 (5 bases). The V gene lost 3 bases and the J gene lost 4 bases, with 10 bases spanning the gap. This CDR3 spans 14 amino acids. Per the germline V gene, CDR1 is SEHNR and CDR2 is FQNEAQ (reference sequence). CDR3 nucleotides: TGTGCCAGCAGCTTGGGGCAGATTAATCAGCCCCAGCATTTT. Encoded protein: CASSLGQINQPQHF. Supplemented by reference TRBV7-9 and TRBJ1-5, the full variable domain reads DTGVSQNPRHKITKRGQNVTFRCDPISEHNRLYWYRQTLGQGPEFLTYFQNEAQLEKSRLLSDRFSAERPKGSFSTLEIQRTEQGDSAMYLCASSLGQINQPQHFGDGTRLSIL.

V usage is TRBV11-2 and J usage is TRBJ1-2; 7 nucleotides match TRBD1. V trimming: 5 bases; J trimming: 6 bases; junction bases outside the gene matches: 6. The CDR3 contains 13 residues. Germline CDR1 SGHAT, CDR2 FQNNGV. The CDR3 protein is CASSAGQINGYTF. The CDR3 nucleotides are TGTGCCAGCAGCGCGGGACAGATTAATGGCTACACCTTC.

CDR3: CSASRDRGSYEQYF. CDR3 coding DNA: TGCAGCGCGTCCCGGGACAGGGGATCCTACGAGCAGTACTTC. The rearrangement links TRBV29-1 to TRBJ2-7; 10 nucleotides match TRBD1. The germline CDR1 and CDR2 sequences are SQVTM and ANQGSEA. This CDR3 is built from 14 residues. The junction had 7 bases not matched to a gene; V was cut back by 7 bases and J by 1 base.

The V and J genes are TRBV7-8 and TRBJ1-5; D may be TRBD1 (6 bases). V shed 5 bases and J shed 4 bases, with 15 bases lying between them. Germline CDR1 reads SGHVS; CDR2 reads FQNEAQ. The CDR3 sequence is 15 residues long. The CDR3 bases are TGTGCCAGCAGCCCCGGGGCGAGGGGGAATCAGCCCCAGCATTTT. It is translated as CASSPGARGNQPQHF.

The chain has TRBV5-1 and TRBJ1-4; 7 nucleotides line up with TRBD1. CDR1 and CDR2 from the germline V gene are SGHRS and YFSETQ. There are 13 residues in the CDR3. Trimming removed 0 bases from V and 7 bases from J; junction bases left unmatched: 0. Here the CDR3 reads CASSLGTGEKLFF. The CDR3 DNA reads TGCGCCAGCAGCTTGGGGACAGGTGAAAAACTGTTTTTT.

This rearrangement joins TRBV27 to TRBJ2-1, with 12 bases that match TRBD1. The V and J ends lost 5 bases and 4 bases, in that order; junction bases with no gene match: 3. From germline, CDR1 is MNHEY and CDR2 SMNVEV (reference sequence). This CDR3 has 15 amino acids. The CDR3 loop is CASSAGQGAYNEQFF. The CDR3 DNA sequence: TGTGCCAGCAGTGCGGGACAGGGGGCTTACAATGAGCAGTTCTTC.

The V call is TRBV9, the J call TRBJ1-2; 8 bases are shared with TRBD1. Germline V lookup: CDR1 SGDLS, CDR2 YYNGEE. The CDR3 length is 16 residues. After removal of 0 bases from V and 1 base from J, the junction contained 5 bases not matched to a gene. CDR3 residues: CASSVGGQGFNYGYTF. CDR3 sequence (DNA): TGTGCCAGCAGCGTAGGAGGACAGGGCTTTAACTATGGCTACACCTTC.

The chain has TRBV30 and TRBJ2-1, with D possibly matching TRBD1 (5 bases). The germline V and J ends were trimmed by 0 bases and 9 bases, with 9 bases remaining between them. CDR3 size: 12 residues. Germline CDR1 and CDR2: GTSNPN and SVGIG (reference sequence). This CDR3 is CAWSVQGAEQFF. CDR3 nucleotides: TGTGCCTGGAGTGTCCAGGGTGCTGAGCAGTTCTTC.

In this sample, this clone turned up a few times. The chain links TRBV5-1 to TRBJ2-7; possible D gene TRBD1, 6 bases. V lost 4 bases, J lost 3 bases, and 11 bases lay in between. Germline V lookup: CDR1 SGHRS, CDR2 YFSETQ. This CDR3 spans 13 amino acids. CDR3 loop: CASSPGTHYEQYF. CDR3 bases: TGCGCCAGCAGCCCAGGGACACACTACGAGCAGTACTTC.

The chain employs TRBV5-1 and TRBJ1-4; TRBD1 is a possible D gene (5 bases). Trimming took off 0 bases at V and 8 bases at J, with 14 bases between the two ends. The germline CDR1 and CDR2 sequences are SGHRS and YFSETQ. The CDR3 has 15 residues. The CDR3 here is CASSLAGGPREKLFF. The CDR3 DNA reads TGCGCCAGCAGCTTGGCCGGGGGACCGCGGGAAAAACTGTTTTTT.

This clone has a handful of counts. The rearrangement uses TRBV7-8 and TRBJ1-2, with D maybe TRBD1 (6 bases). The germline gives CDR1 SGHVS, CDR2 FQNEAQ. V lost 1 base to trimming and J lost 0 bases, with 18 bases between them. The CDR3 covers 18 residues. CDR3 loop: CASSLVVRIQGTNYGYTF. The CDR3 DNA reads TGTGCCAGCAGCTTAGTTGTCCGTATACAGGGCACTAACTATGGCTACACCTTC.

This rearrangement joins TRBV11-2 to TRBJ2-3, with D tentatively TRBD2 (6 bases). The length of the CDR3 is 13 residues. The germline V gene has CDR1 SGHAT and CDR2 FQNNGV. V lost 4 bases and J 8 bases, leaving 13 bases between the germline ends. CDR3 sequence: CASSSSHGGTQYF. The CDR3 nucleotides are TGTGCCAGCAGCTCATCCCACGGGGGTACGCAGTATTTT.

The chain has TRBV11-1 and TRBJ2-3; 7 nucleotides line up with TRBD1. The CDR3 extends over 14 amino acids. The germline gives CDR1 SGHAT, CDR2 FQDESV (reference sequence). The ends lost 5 bases at V and 4 bases at J; junction bases unmatched: 6. Here the CDR3 DNA reads TGTGCCAGCAGCGAGAACAGGGGTGCAGATACGCAGTATTTT. It encodes CASSENRGADTQYF.

The chain employs TRBV18 and TRBJ1-1; 7 bases are a match to TRBD1. This CDR3 region has 17 residues. The ends lost 2 bases at V and 5 bases at J; junction bases unmatched: 14. CDR1 is KGHSH, CDR2 LQKENI, per germline. The CDR3: CASSPAVSGGAGTEAFF. The CDR3 nucleotides are TGTGCCAGCTCACCAGCGGTCTCAGGGGGTGCAGGTACTGAAGCTTTCTTT.

CDR3 amino acids: CASSPWAGAGEEQFF. The CDR3 DNA follows: TGTGCCAGCAGCCCATGGGCGGGAGCGGGTGAGGAGCAGTTCTTC. The chain links TRBV7-7 to TRBJ2-1, with TRBD2 matching over 7 bases. Trimming took 5 bases from V and 10 from J; bases not matched to a gene: 14. Germline loops: CDR1 SSHAT, CDR2 FNYEAQ (reference sequence). CDR3 length equals 15 residues. Using reference TRBV7-7 and TRBJ2-1 for the parts outside the CDR3, the full variable domain is GAGVSQSPRYKVTKRGQDVTLRCDPISSHATLYWYQQALGQGPEFLTYFNYEAQPDKSGLPSDRFSAERPEGSISTLTIQRTEQRDSAMYRCASSPWAGAGEEQFFGPGTRLTVL.

The chain employs TRBV6-5 and TRBJ1-1, with D uncertain. V dropped 0 bases and J dropped 1 base, with 6 bases sitting between them. Germline loops: CDR1 MNHEY, CDR2 SVGAGI. The CDR3 has 14 residues. As DNA, the CDR3 is TGTGCCAGCAGTTACTCGAGGGAGAACACTGAAGCTTTCTTT. It is translated as CASSYSRENTEAFF.

This clone has a handful of counts. The rearrangement links TRBV7-8 to TRBJ2-7, with D possibly matching TRBD1 (5 bases). CDR3 length: 16 residues. V gave up 4 bases and J gave up 0 bases, with 16 bases separating them. Looked up from germline, CDR1 is SGHVS and CDR2 is FQNEAQ. CDR3 DNA: TGTGCCAGCAGCTCACGGAGATGGGGCCTCTCCTACGAGCAGTACTTC. Protein product: CASSSRRWGLSYEQYF.

This chain links TRBV14 with TRBJ1-2; tentative D call: TRBD1 (6 bases). CDR1 is SGHDN and CDR2 is FVKESK in the germline V gene. Trimming took off 4 bases at V and 4 bases at J, with 22 bases between the two ends. The CDR3 contains 17 residues. The CDR3 sequence: CASSPLTGFGLSYGYTF. The CDR3 DNA reads TGTGCCAGCAGCCCACTCACAGGGTTCGGCCTTAGCTATGGCTACACCTTC.

This clone has more than one count but fewer than ten. The CDR3 spells CASSLGPARSGGYTF. CDR3 sequence (DNA): TGTGCCAGCAGTTTAGGCCCCGCCAGATCGGGGGGCTACACCTTC. The chain carries TRBV28 and TRBJ1-2; the D is unclear. Germline lookup yields CDR1 MDHEN and CDR2 SYDVKM. The length of the CDR3 is 15 residues. Between the trimmed V and J ends, which lost 2 bases and 8 bases, there was a span of 18 bases.